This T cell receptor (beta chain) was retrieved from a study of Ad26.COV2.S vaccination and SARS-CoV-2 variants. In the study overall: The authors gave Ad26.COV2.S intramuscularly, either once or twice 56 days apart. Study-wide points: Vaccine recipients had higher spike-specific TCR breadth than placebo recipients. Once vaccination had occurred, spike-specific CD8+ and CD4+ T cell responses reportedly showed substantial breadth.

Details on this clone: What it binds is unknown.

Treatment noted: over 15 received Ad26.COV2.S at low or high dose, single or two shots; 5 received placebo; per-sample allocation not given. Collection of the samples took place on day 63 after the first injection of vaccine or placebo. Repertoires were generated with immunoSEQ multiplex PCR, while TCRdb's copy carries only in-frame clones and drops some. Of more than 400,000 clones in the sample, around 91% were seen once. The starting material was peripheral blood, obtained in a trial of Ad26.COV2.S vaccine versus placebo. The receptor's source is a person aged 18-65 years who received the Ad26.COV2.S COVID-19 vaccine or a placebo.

The CDR3 loop is CASSQEVGAGIFTDTQYF. The CDR3 bases are TGTGCCAGCAGCCAAGAGGTTGGGGCAGGGATATTCACAGATACGCAGTATTTT. This sequence joins TRBV14 and TRBJ2-3; a possible D gene is TRBD1 (5 bases). CDR1 and CDR2 (germline): SGHDN, FVKESK. Trimming removed 0 bases from V and 2 bases from J, with 18 bases in between. The CDR3 sequence is 18 residues long.